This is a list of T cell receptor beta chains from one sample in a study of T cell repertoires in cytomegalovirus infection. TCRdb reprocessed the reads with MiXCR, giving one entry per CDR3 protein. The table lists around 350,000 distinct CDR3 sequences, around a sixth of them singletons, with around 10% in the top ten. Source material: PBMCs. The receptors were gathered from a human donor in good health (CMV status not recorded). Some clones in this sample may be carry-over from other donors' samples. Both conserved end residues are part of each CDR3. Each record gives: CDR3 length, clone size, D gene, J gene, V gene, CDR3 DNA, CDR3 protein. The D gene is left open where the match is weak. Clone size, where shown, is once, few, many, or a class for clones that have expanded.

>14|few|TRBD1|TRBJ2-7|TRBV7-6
TGTGCCAGCAGCTCCTGGGGACAGGGCTACGAGCAGTACTTC
CASSSWGQGYEQYF
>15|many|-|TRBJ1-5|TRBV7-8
TGTGCCAGCAGCTTAATCAGGAATAGCAATCAGCCCCAGCATTTT
CASSLIRNSNQPQHF
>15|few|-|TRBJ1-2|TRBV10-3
TGTGCCATCAGCGGCCCGTCGGAACGCTTAAGGGGCTACACCTTC
CAISGPSERLRGYTF
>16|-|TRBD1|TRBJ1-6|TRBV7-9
TGTGCCAGCAGCACGCGGGACAGGGGTGTGGACTCACCCCTCCACTTT
CASSTRDRGVDSPLHF
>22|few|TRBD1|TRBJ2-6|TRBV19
TGTGCCAGTAGTATTAAAGGGACAGGGGTTATTAGCTTTCTGCCTGGGGCCAACGTCCTGACTTTC
CASSIKGTGVISFLPGANVLTF
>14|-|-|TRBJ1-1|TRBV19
TGTGCCAGTAGACGGATGAGGTCGGGCGCTGAAGCTTTCTTT
CASRRMRSGAEAFF
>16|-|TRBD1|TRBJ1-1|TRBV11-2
TGTGCCAGCAGCTTAGTCCCAGGGGGCGCAGTCACTGAAGCTTTCTTT
CASSLVPGGAVTEAFF
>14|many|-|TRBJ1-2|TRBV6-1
TGTGCCAGCAGCAGGACACTAAACGGGCATGGCTACACCTTC
CASSRTLNGHGYTF
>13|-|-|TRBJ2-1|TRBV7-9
TGTGCCAGCAGCTTAGGCAGTTTCAATGAGCAGTTCTTC
CASSLGSFNEQFF
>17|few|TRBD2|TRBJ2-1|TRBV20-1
TGCAGTGCTAGCTCTAGCGGGAGAGGGGGCACCTACAATGAGCAGTTCTTC
CSASSSGRGGTYNEQFF
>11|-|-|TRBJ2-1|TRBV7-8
TGTGCCAGCAGCATGGGACACCGTGGGTTCTTC
CASSMGHRGFF
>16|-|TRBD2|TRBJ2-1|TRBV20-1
TGCAGTGCTAGAGCCTTGCGCGGGAGCTCCTACAATGAGCAGTTCTTC
CSARALRGSSYNEQFF
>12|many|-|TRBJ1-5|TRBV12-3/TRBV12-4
TGTGCCAGCAGCACAGGGACCTGGCCCCAGCATTTT
CASSTGTWPQHF